The 18 T cell receptor beta chains listed next were all sequenced from one sample in a study of shared clonotypes between healthy human individuals. Produced via immunoSEQ multiplex PCR; TCRdb's table is partial and in-frame only. The table lists 450,000 to 650,000 clones, 70% to 80% of them singletons. Material: PBMCs. The receptor set was obtained from a woman aged 40 to 49 in good health. Some clones in this sample may be carry-over from other donors' samples.

CDR3 sequence (DNA): TGTGCCAGCAGTAAAATCGGGACAGGGGACACTGAAGCTTTCTTT. Translating it yields CASSKIGTGDTEAFF. The genes are TRBV6-4 and TRBJ1-1; TRBD1 matches at 10 bases. Per the germline V gene, CDR1 is MRHNA and CDR2 is SNTAGT. Losses at the gene ends were 5 bases for V and 3 bases for J; bases not matched to a gene: 6. This CDR3 is 15 amino acids long.

The chain has TRBV4-1 and TRBJ2-1, with 12 bases that match TRBD2. The CDR3 consists of 17 residues. Germline CDR1 reads MGHRA; CDR2 reads YSYEKL. The junction had 4 bases not matched to a gene; V was cut back by 4 bases and J by 0 bases. The CDR3 protein is CASSPRLAGASYNEQFF. CDR3 coding DNA: TGCGCCAGCAGCCCCAGACTAGCGGGGGCCTCCTACAATGAGCAGTTCTTC.

The chain employs TRBV20-1 and TRBJ2-2; D not certain. V lost 6 bases, J lost 1 base, and 3 bases lay in between. The CDR3 covers 11 residues. Germline CDR1 reads DFQATT; CDR2 reads SNEGSKA (reference sequence). The CDR3 spells CSAENTGELFF. The CDR3 DNA is TGCAGTGCCGAGAACACCGGGGAGCTGTTTTTT.

V gene TRBV7-3 combines with J gene TRBJ1-4; maybe TRBD1 (6 bases). V dropped 1 base and J dropped 8 bases, with 8 bases sitting between them. This CDR3 spans 13 amino acids. Germline CDR1 SGHTA, CDR2 FQGTGA. In nucleotides, the CDR3 is TGTGCCAGCAGCTTAAGAAGGGGGGAAAAACTGTTTTTT. It codes for CASSLRRGEKLFF.

CDR3 residues: CASSLLDSRFQETQYF. In nucleotides, the CDR3 is TGTGCCAGCAGCTTATTGGACAGTAGATTCCAAGAGACCCAGTACTTC. The gene calls are TRBV7-8 and TRBJ2-5; a possible D gene is TRBD1 (6 bases). V lost 2 bases to trimming and J lost 1 base, with 14 bases between them. Germline V lookup: CDR1 SGHVS, CDR2 FQNEAQ. The CDR3 has 16 amino acids.

As regards this clone: In the same sample, other DNA sequences code for this CDR3. The genes are TRBV6-1 and TRBJ2-5; D gene ambiguous. CDR3 length equals 13 residues. The V end lost 6 bases, the J end lost 5 bases, and 13 bases lay between the germline ends. Germline lookup yields CDR1 MNHNS and CDR2 SASEGT. CDR3: CASSPQPQETQYF. The CDR3 DNA reads TGTGCCAGCAGCCCTCAGCCCCAGGAGACCCAGTACTTC.

This chain uses TRBV19 with TRBJ1-4, with TRBD1 matching 8 bases. The V segment lost 6 bases and the J segment 7 bases; nucleotides outside the gene matches: 7. CDR3 length: 14 residues. Per germline, CDR1 LNHDA and CDR2 SQIVND (reference sequence). The CDR3 here is CASRSGQVGEKLFF. As DNA, the CDR3 is TGTGCCAGTAGGTCGGGACAGGTCGGTGAAAAACTGTTTTTT.

The chain is built from TRBV28 and TRBJ2-7; TRBD2 matches at 9 bases. There are 15 residues in the CDR3. Germline assignment: CDR1 MDHEN and CDR2 SYDVKM. The J segment lost 6 bases and the V segment lost 7 bases, leaving 13 bases of the junction unmatched. In DNA form, the CDR3 reads TGTGCCAGCACTCTAGCGGGACGTCCTGGAGGCGAGCAGTACTTC. Translating gives CASTLAGRPGGEQYF.

The V call is TRBV27, the J call TRBJ2-4, with D possibly TRBD1 on 5 matching bases. The CDR3 is 16 amino acids. The germline V gene encodes CDR1 MNHEY and CDR2 SMNVEV (reference sequence). V lost 2 bases and J lost 0, with 11 bases in between. The CDR3 reads CASSLKGDGAKNIQYF. The CDR3 DNA follows: TGTGCCAGCAGTTTAAAAGGGGATGGAGCCAAAAACATTCAGTACTTC.

This clone was picked up one time. The chain combines TRBV27 with TRBJ2-7; D tentatively fits TRBD1 or TRBD2 (5 bases each). Per the germline V gene, CDR1 is MNHEY and CDR2 is SMNVEV (reference sequence). The CDR3 extends over 17 amino acids. V lost 7 bases and J lost 5, with 27 bases in between. CDR3 bases: TGTGCCAGCAAGGTTAGGCACTTAGGGAACTCGGGGCACGAGCAGTACTTC. This gives the protein CASKVRHLGNSGHEQYF.

The sample holds one count of this clone. The chain employs TRBV19 and TRBJ1-5; D is possibly TRBD1 (5 bases). Germline V gives CDR1 LNHDA, CDR2 SQIVND (reference sequence). The CDR3 sequence is 15 residues long. Trimming shortened V by 3 bases and J by 0 bases, and 9 bases separated the two germline ends. Here the CDR3 DNA reads TGTGCCAGTAGTATGGGGCTGAATAGCAATCAGCCCCAGCATTTT. It specifies CASSMGLNSNQPQHF.

The genes are TRBV30 and TRBJ2-2; 9 positions match TRBD2. This CDR3 spans 13 amino acids. Germline CDR1 is GTSNPN and CDR2 is SVGIG (reference sequence). V shed 8 bases and J 6 bases; nucleotides not matched to a gene: 7. This CDR3 reads CAGDGLAPGELFF. The CDR3 coding sequence is TGTGCCGGAGATGGACTAGCGCCCGGGGAGCTGTTTTTT.

With regard to this clone: It may be a read error: a sequence one base away is much more abundant. The chain couples TRBV7-2 to TRBJ1-2; D is unresolved. Germline assignment: CDR1 SGHTA and CDR2 FQGNSA. Deletions cut 4 bases from V and 4 bases from J, with 10 bases between. The CDR3 has 13 residues. CDR3 amino acids: CASSSYMAYGYTF. CDR3 coding DNA: TGTGCCAGCAGCTCGTACATGGCCTATGGCTACACCTTC.

On this clone itself: This likely stems from a read error, as it lies one base from a far larger clone. The chain is built from TRBV25-1 and TRBJ2-1; a weak D match, TRBD2 (7 bases). The CDR3 is 16 residues long. The germline V gene has CDR1 MGHDK and CDR2 SYGVNS. The ends were cut back, 3 bases at V and 4 bases at J, with 16 bases in the middle. DNA of the CDR3: TGTGCCAGCAGTGAGGGGGCGGGAGTGTGGTACAATGAGCAGTTCTTC. It yields the protein CASSEGAGVWYNEQFF.

This chain uses TRBV5-1 with TRBJ1-1; D is unresolved. The CDR3 is 13 residues long. Germline CDR1 and CDR2: SGHRS and YFSETQ. The V and J ends lost 2 bases and 0 bases respectively, with 5 bases between them. DNA for the CDR3: TGCGCCAGCAGCTTTCTGATGAACACTGAAGCTTTCTTT. It specifies CASSFLMNTEAFF.

CDR3 amino acids: CASSRTSGSLDTQYF. CDR3 bases: TGTGCCAGCAGTCGGACTAGCGGGAGTTTGGATACGCAGTATTTT. The chain uses TRBV4-2 and TRBJ2-3; 13 nucleotides agree with TRBD2. The CDR3 runs to 15 residues. V shed 6 bases and J 6 bases; nucleotides not matched to a gene: 6. Germline V lookup: CDR1 LGHNA, CDR2 YNFKEQ.

The chain carries TRBV19 and TRBJ2-2, with 7 bases identical to TRBD1. CDR1 and CDR2 (germline): LNHDA, SQIVND (reference sequence). Trimming removed 3 bases from V and 4 bases from J; junction bases left unmatched: 5. This CDR3 is built from 15 residues. For the CDR3, the DNA is TGTGCCAGTAGTATTAATGCAGGGGGCACCGGGGAGCTGTTTTTT. Translating gives CASSINAGGTGELFF.

The chain is built from TRBV11-2 and TRBJ2-7; TRBD1 might be the D (6 bases). The CDR3 consists of 15 residues. The germline CDR1 and CDR2 sequences are SGHAT and FQNNGV. Trimming removed 2 bases from V and 9 bases from J, with 20 bases in between. The CDR3 protein is CASSLPGNRDSGQYF. The CDR3 bases are TGTGCCAGCAGCTTACCGGGAAACAGGGATTCTGGGCAGTACTTC.